One and the same sample provided the 5 T cell receptor beta chains below, sequenced in a study of T-cell memory formation after mild COVID-19. TCRdb re-derived calls from the 5' RACE reads in MiXCR, one entry per CDR3 protein. The sample lists about 430,000 distinct CDR3 sequences; more than 20% were seen once. Sequencing input: PBMCs or a T cell subset sorted from them (not recorded which). Every receptor here comes from an adult woman who had mild COVID-19 (a few samples of this study predate the infection). Cell type and time point are not known.

This clonotype turned up a few times. The chain carries TRBV12-3 or TRBV12-4 and TRBJ2-7; tentatively, D is TRBD1 (6 bases). CDR3 length: 14 residues. Trimming removed 0 bases at V and 7 bases at J, with 13 bases between. The CDR3 DNA reads TGTGCCAGCAGTTTAGCGGGGGCCCAGGGGGAGCAGTACTTC. It yields the protein CASSLAGAQGEQYF.

The chain employs TRBV20-1 and TRBJ2-7; TRBD2 aligns across 10 bases. V lost 6 bases to trimming and J lost 7 bases; unmatched junction nucleotides: 3. From germline, CDR1 is DFQATT and CDR2 SNEGSKA (reference sequence). This CDR3 is 11 amino acids long. CDR3 region: CSAGLAYEQYF. In DNA form, the CDR3 reads TGCAGTGCGGGACTAGCGTATGAGCAGTACTTC.

This clonotype was detected only a few times. The V and J genes are TRBV12-3 or TRBV12-4 and TRBJ2-1; D unclear. V was clipped by 6 bases and J by 8 bases, with 8 bases between them. The CDR3 is made up of 11 amino acids. CDR3 nucleotides: TGTGCCAGCAGCCCCGAGGATGAGCAGTTCTTC. This gives the protein CASSPEDEQFF.

This clonotype was detected only a few times. The CDR3 reads CASSLGTGQGYYGYTF. CDR3 in DNA: TGTGCCAGCAGCTTGGGAACGGGACAGGGGTACTATGGCTACACCTTC. The genes are TRBV5-8 and TRBJ1-2; 10 bases line up with TRBD1. Germline V lookup: CDR1 SGHTS, CDR2 YDEGEE. V lost 0 bases, J lost 3 bases, and 5 bases stayed unmatched. The CDR3 is 16 residues long.

The rearrangement joins TRBV20-1 to TRBJ1-6, with a tentative D call TRBD1 (6 bases). The CDR3 extends over 15 amino acids. V was trimmed by 6 bases and J by 7 bases, leaving 19 bases between them. CDR1 is DFQATT, CDR2 SNEGSKA, per germline (reference sequence). CDR3 in DNA: TGCAGTGCCGAGGACAGCCTTTATAGGAATTCACCCCTCCACTTT. Translating it yields CSAEDSLYRNSPLHF.